This T cell receptor beta chain derives from a study of CD8+CD57+ T cells in acquired aplastic anemia. Findings and limits, study-wide: Overlap between patients and controls comprised 25 to 35 CD8+ CDR3 sequences.

V gave up 9 bases and J gave up 8 bases, with 14 bases separating them. Per the germline V gene, CDR1 is SNHLY and CDR2 is FYNNEI. The length of the CDR3 is 11 residues. Genomic DNA served as template for TCR beta VDJ and CDR3 profiling. Via MiXCR, TCRdb re-called the reads, giving one row per CDR3 protein. The sample yields about 200,000 distinct CDR3 sequences, 30% to 35% seen once. This clonotype was seen once. Its antigen is undetermined. The rearrangement links TRBV2 to TRBJ2-7; D is perhaps TRBD2 (6 bases). The TCR comes from a human donor in good health, serving as a control. The specimen was sorted CD4+, CD8+, or CD8+CD57+ T cells (not recorded which) from PBMCs. The DNA of the CDR3 is TGTGCCAGTAATAGCGGTCCGCAGCAGTACTTC. Its translation: CASNSGPQQYF.